What follows is one T cell receptor beta chain and its context. Its antigen specificity is not known. No qualities accompany the bases; no much larger clone lies one base away. From the germline V gene, CDR1 is SGHAT and CDR2 is FQNNGV. Counted from cysteine to phenylalanine, this CDR3 has 15 amino acids. The read is trimmed to its CDR3 DNA, 45 bases read in frame from base 1. A distance of 13 bases separates the germline ends of V and J, which lose 4 bases and 1 base respectively. The cohort was made up of several hundred healthy bone marrow donors. At the time of sampling, every cohort member was nominally healthy, though immune exposures that went unrecorded were likely present. The donor was CMV seronegative and was included in the group of 352 seronegative cohort members. Every donor gave a peripheral blood sample, and the peripheral blood mononuclear cells from that sample were used for TCR beta sequencing. Genomic DNA was extracted from the blood cell samples with the Qiagen DNeasy Blood Extraction Kit.

Library construction relied on the immunoSEQ multiplex PCR assay. A mixture of 60 forward primers for TCR Vbeta segments and 13 reverse primers for TCR Jbeta segments was used in the multiplex PCR. The CDR3 region of rearranged TCR beta genes was amplified from genomic DNA by a multiplex PCR assay. The amplified TCR beta libraries were sequenced on the Illumina HiSeq System as 87-base-pair reads. The source study handled its data this way. A later analysis counted about 82 million unique TCR beta chains across the 700 or so repertoires, and approximately 11 million of these chains were shared by at least two donors. To remove PCR and sequencing errors, raw reads were error-corrected and collapsed into unique sequences using a nearest-neighbor algorithm that merged closely related sequences. Alignment of CDR3 sequences to IMGT reference sequences was used to assign V, D and J gene segments. For a sequence to be retained, at least a six-nucleotide match to both a V gene segment and a J gene segment was required. Rearrangements were classified as productive when the CDR3 lacked stop codons and remained in frame with V and J, and all other rearrangements were classified as non-productive. CDR3 was defined by IMGT convention, running from the second conserved V-encoded cysteine to the conserved J-encoded phenylalanine. The earlier analysis of approximately 500 of the donors excluded sequences that lacked an unambiguous match to a single V gene segment. An earlier analysis of several hundred of the donors called V segments functional above 56.7% productive rearrangements and segregating when the between-donor standard deviation exceeded 5%. A statistical classification framework was built for diagnosing cytomegalovirus status from the catalog of TCR beta chain sequences. V and J gene assignment, in a later analysis, came from comparing TCR nucleotide sequences with IMGT/GENE-DB human TR gene sequences. In a later analysis, CDR3 sequences and most-parsimonious VDJ recombination scenarios were assigned using the TCRdist pipeline. A later analysis defined each TCR beta chain by its CDR3 amino acid sequence plus V-gene family, and excluded reads lacking a unique V-gene family. A later analysis removed 500 to 600 highly shared, low-generation-probability nucleotide sequences to deal with suspected cross-contamination and a sequencing artifact. For each public chain, a later analysis derived a clonal expansion index from normalized ranks of inferred template counts within each repertoire. A later analysis computed generation probabilities with a VDJ recombination model fitted to out-of-frame rearrangements, and checked the results against IGoR. A later analysis scored TCR-TCR, TCR-HLA and TCR-CMV co-occurrence with hypergeometric tests, applying a repertoire-size bias correction to TCR pairs. In a later analysis, false discovery rates were estimated by permuting HLA or CMV assignments 20 times. In a later analysis, co-occurring TCRs were grouped using DBSCAN, and TCRdist sequence similarity was added for clustering within HLA-allele-positive subsets. For co-occurrence clustering, repertoires with fewer than 30,000 or more than 120,000 public chains were excluded, along with five or six repertoires with anomalous nucleotide sharing. What TCRdb holds here is the immuneACCESS table cut down to in-frame rearrangements. Part of the clones is not present; checked against another copy, under half of the missing clones reflect an unresolved V gene, and the others are unexplained. That table is the source of V, J and clone size, and D and trimming were worked out from the DNA. The sample contains 110,000 to 150,000 clones, about 82% of them found a single time. 3.4% of the sample rests with the top ten.

This record belongs to a study of cytomegalovirus exposure and HLA in healthy donors listed by TCRdb under 2017. Regarding the study in general: An earlier analysis of approximately 550 of the donors reported approximately 290 Gb of sequence data and more than 90 million unique TCR beta sequences from 150 million to 200 million T cells. An early release that covered about 600 HLA-typed donors contained approximately 300 gigabases of sequencing data and roughly 84 million unique TCR sequences. The genetic ancestry cluster associated with self-reported Caucasian donors included about 84% of the 300 to 400 genotyped donors. The study aimed to test whether cataloging public T cell receptors could reveal signatures of past pathogen exposure. The T cell repertoires of 666 subjects were profiled by immunosequencing and related to cytomegalovirus serostatus. In addition to the first cohort of about 650 subjects, a separate validation cohort of 130 or so different subjects was used. To predict cytomegalovirus infection status, the study combined high-throughput TCR immunosequencing, statistical association of individual TCRs with disease status, and machine learning. In a later analysis, previously published TCR beta repertoires from hundreds of donors were re-analyzed and high-resolution HLA genotyping was added so that TCR occurrence patterns could be studied. In the later analysis, no new phenotypic data were used to find candidate immune exposures; instead, reliance was placed on TCR beta sequences and their occurrence across donors. An earlier analysis of 450 to 750 of the donors used high-throughput TCR beta sequencing to judge whether each TCR beta V gene segment behaved as functional or pseudogenic. Donor age, sex, ethnicity and CMV serostatus were compiled alongside the repertoire data. Genome-wide SNP genotypes for about three fifths of the roughly 700 donors were used in a later genetic analysis, which treated that subset as a discovery cohort. All discovery cohort repertoires had been generated using a single sequencing platform. Class I and class II HLA loci were covered by the typing at four-digit resolution. The number of donors typed differed by locus, with 629-630 for A, B, C, DRB1 and DQB1, around 500 for DQA1, 606 for DPA1, and around 430 for DPB1. Because of strong linkage in the cohort, roughly five DR-DQ haplotypes were treated as single units for association and clustering. Among about 410 genotyped donors of the cohort, an average of around 240,000 unique TCR beta nucleotide sequences was sequenced per donor, of which about 18% were non-productive. General findings and caveats noted by the study authors: Assigning TCR associations to individual alleles was difficult when HLA alleles, especially DR and DQ, strongly co-occurred. In an earlier analysis of under 600 of the donors, most TCR beta V segments were observed in productive rearrangements about 87% or about 30% of the time, broadly matching IMGT annotations. Because HLA typing was missing for some donors at each locus, association tests included only the typed subset. A further reported finding was that TCR beta sequences accurately predicted the HLA-A and HLA-B alleles for most subjects in the first cohort. A few of the identified cytomegalovirus-associated TCR beta chains were confirmed in vitro to be specific for cytomegalovirus antigens. At a false discovery rate of 0.05, a later analysis linked 16,951 TCR beta sequences to specific HLA alleles. A later analysis reported that several top co-occurrence clusters appeared linked to parvovirus B19, influenza, CMV and Epstein-Barr virus. In this cohort, only TCR beta chains were sequenced, and detectable features were limited by the absence of alpha or paired-chain data. The authors suggested that the approach could potentially be generalized to other disease states and immunological phenotypes. A later analysis found that TCR association rates varied across HLA loci, with DRB1 alleles showing the most associated TCRs and HLA-C alleles the fewest. Immune exposure information for the cohort was limited to CMV serostatus. In a later analysis, most CMV-associated TCR beta chains were found to appear HLA-restricted, with HLA associations seemingly driven largely by CMV exposure. Across donors, most TCR sequences were observed very rarely, whereas some public TCRs were present in many individuals. A later genetic analysis associated a missense DCLRE1C variant with V-gene and J-gene trimming of TCR beta chains, and an independent cohort replicated the association. Roughly uniform sequencing depth across donors was assumed in presence/absence analyses, although this assumption may not hold. A later analysis found that HLA-associated TCR beta chains were more clonally expanded and had lower generation probabilities than equally common non-associated chains. Correlated functional status among segregating V segments might reflect linkage disequilibrium, but an unknown experimental factor could not be ruled out. A total of 150 to 200 TCR beta chains were listed by the study as associated with cytomegalovirus. A cluster of highly shared sequence variants was judged likely to be a technical artifact of the sequencing pipeline. Some IMGT-functional V segments, including TRBV6-2 and TRBV6-3, could not be distinguished by the 87-base-pair reads and were therefore excluded. The classifier was reported to diagnose cytomegalovirus status with high specificity and sensitivity in both the original cohort and the validation cohort. The earlier analysis of 450 to 700 of the donors excluded roughly 17 rarely observed V segments, including chromosome 9 orphons, because counts were too low. In a later genetic analysis, fewer N-insertions in productive TCRs were reported among donors in an Asian-associated ancestry cluster than the 666-donor mean.

The rearrangement joined TRBV11-2 to TRBJ2-5; perhaps TRBD2 is the D gene, with 6 bases matching. Material for sequencing was PBMCs. This clonotype was sampled from a male donor in good health and CMV-seronegative. The encoded CDR3 is CASSSRETLQETQYF. DNA sequence: TGTGCCAGCAGCTCTCGGGAGACCCTCCAAGAGACCCAGTACTTC.